This TCR beta chain was observed in a study of T cell repertoires in cytomegalovirus infection. Overall study: It can be stated that public TCR beta signatures indicated CMV infection as well as a matching HLA type.

TCRdb reprocessed the reads via MiXCR and lists one record per CDR3 protein. The sample holds around 900,000 distinct CDR3 sequences, 31% seen once. This clonotype was counted between two and nine times. The antigen is not known. The CDR3 consists of 14 residues. Germline values: CDR1 MNHEY, CDR2 SVGEGT. V gave up 0 bases and J gave up 2 bases, with 7 bases separating them. This chain uses TRBV6-2 or TRBV6-3 with TRBJ2-5, with D unresolved. The input for sequencing was cultured CD8+ T cells from PBMCs, taken from culture after CMV antigen stimulation. The source of this sequence is a human donor in good health (CMV status not recorded). Some clones in this sample may be carry-over from other donors' samples. As DNA, the CDR3 is TGTGCCAGCAGTTACTCCCCCGTTCAAGAGACCCAGTACTTC. It encodes CASSYSPVQETQYF.